The present T cell receptor (beta chain) was sequenced within a study of OX40 agonist ivuxolimab in advanced cancers. The overall study: The dose-escalation cohort was approximately 80% male, with a mean age of around 54 years, ranging roughly 20 to 90.

TCRdb keeps only in-frame clones here, not all; method: immunoSEQ multiplex PCR. The sample contains about 94,000 clones, around 86% of which appear only once. Between the trimmed V and J ends, which lost 5 bases and 1 base, there was a span of 15 bases. CDR1 LNHDA and CDR2 SQIVND come from the germline V gene (reference sequence). The CDR3 sequence is 16 residues long. The TCR originated in an adult with an advanced solid tumor such as melanoma, head and neck, liver or kidney cancer. The sample in question was CD4+ or CD8+ T cells sorted from blood, obtained in a trial of the OX40 agonist ivuxolimab. This rearrangement joins TRBV19 to TRBJ2-4, with D possibly being TRBD1 (6 bases). The CDR3 sequence: CASSQGGREAKNIQYF. The CDR3 nucleotides read TGTGCCAGTAGTCAAGGGGGTAGGGAGGCCAAAAACATTCAGTACTTC.